One and the same sample provided the 20 T cell receptor beta chains below, sequenced in a study of blood T cell repertoires in COVID-19. Method: immunoSEQ multiplex PCR; TCRdb's copy keeps in-frame clones and lacks some. The sample includes roughly 120,000 clones, around 80% of them seen just once. The sample consisted of peripheral blood. The receptors were gathered from an elderly woman with active or convalescent COVID-19.

This sequence joins TRBV5-8 and TRBJ2-6, with a tentative D call TRBD1 (5 bases). V was clipped by 4 bases and J by 0 bases, with 14 bases between them. CDR3 length: 17 residues. The germline gives CDR1 SGHTS, CDR2 YDEGEE. This CDR3 reads CASSPRAQGSGANVLTF. The CDR3 coding sequence is TGTGCCAGCAGCCCCCGAGCCCAGGGCTCTGGGGCCAACGTCCTGACTTTC.

The CDR3 DNA sequence: TGTGCCAGTAGTCCAGGGTTGCGGCAGCCCCAGCATTTT. Protein sequence: CASSPGLRQPQHF. This rearrangement joins TRBV19 to TRBJ1-5; possibly TRBD1 for D (5 bases). Germline V gives CDR1 LNHDA, CDR2 SQIVND (reference sequence). Trimming stripped 5 bases from V and 7 bases from J, with 12 bases between. This CDR3 comprises 13 residues.

The V gene is TRBV7-9, the J gene TRBJ2-1; TRBD2 matches at 10 bases. CDR3 length: 17 residues. CDR1 is SEHNR and CDR2 is FQNEAQ in the germline V gene (reference sequence). Germline trimming cut 4 bases from V and 4 bases from J; bases unmatched to any gene: 10. The chain's CDR3 is CASSSPGLAGAYNEQFF. Written as DNA, the CDR3 is TGTGCCAGCAGCTCCCCCGGGCTAGCGGGAGCTTACAATGAGCAGTTCTTC.

The CDR3 DNA reads TGTGCCAGCAGTACATCCGGGACAGCAGGCTACGAGCAGTACTTC. Amino acids: CASSTSGTAGYEQYF. V gene TRBV6-5 combines with J gene TRBJ2-7; 7 nucleotides align to TRBD1. V lost 5 bases and J lost 3; bases outside the gene matches: 10. This CDR3 has 15 residues. Germline V gene sequence: CDR1 MNHEY, CDR2 SVGAGI.

This clone has a single count. At one of its ends the junction is not consistent with the germline gene, which may arise from a read error. The V and J genes are TRBV7-7 and TRBJ2-5; TRBD2 agrees at 16 bases. The CDR3 spans 15 residues. Per the germline V gene, CDR1 is SSHAT and CDR2 is FNYEAQ (reference sequence). CDR3 nucleotides: TGTGCTAGCAGCCCGGGACTAGCGGGAGGGGAGACCCAGTACTTC. Amino acids: CASSPGLAGGETQYF.

The chain uses TRBV21-1 and TRBJ2-7; the tabulated D call, TRBD2, remains unverified against the DNA. TRBV21-1 is assigned pseudogene status. CDR3 length: 18 amino acids. CDR3 bases: TGTGCCAGCAGCAAACCCTCACGGACTAGCGGGACGTCCTACGAGCAGTACTTC. Translating gives CASSKPSRTSGTSYEQYF.

The rearrangement uses TRBV6-5 and TRBJ1-2; maybe TRBD1 (6 bases). CDR3 length equals 11 residues. V was shortened by 10 bases and J by 7 bases, with 13 bases between the two germline ends. Per germline, CDR1 MNHEY and CDR2 SVGAGI. The chain's CDR3 is CATQGLGGYTF. The DNA for the CDR3 is TGTGCCACCCAGGGGCTCGGTGGCTACACCTTC.

This chain uses TRBV19 with TRBJ2-7, with 10 bases matching TRBD2. The J segment lost 3 bases and the V segment lost 7 bases, leaving 6 bases of the junction unmatched. Germline V CDR1 and CDR2: LNHDA, SQIVND (reference sequence). The CDR3 is made up of 14 amino acids. The CDR3 coding sequence is TGTGCCAGTACTAGCGGGAGTCACGGCTACGAGCAGTACTTC. It translates to CASTSGSHGYEQYF.

The rearrangement joins TRBV5-8 to TRBJ2-7; TRBD1 matches at 7 bases. After removal of 0 bases from V and 2 bases from J, the junction contained 5 bases not matched to a gene. This CDR3 is 15 amino acids long. CDR1 and CDR2 from the germline V gene are SGHTS and YDEGEE. CDR3 region: CASSLGQGLTYEQYF. The CDR3 DNA reads as TGTGCCAGCAGCTTGGGACAGGGCCTTACCTACGAGCAGTACTTC. Supplemented by reference TRBV5-8 and TRBJ2-7, the full variable domain reads EAGVTQSPTHLIKTRGQQATLRCSPISGHTSVYWYQQALGLGLQFLLWYDEGEERNRGNFPPRFSGRQFPNYSSELNVNALELEDSALYLCASSLGQGLTYEQYFGPGTRLTVT.

The CDR3 protein is CTSSRRAVTFGNTIYF. CDR3 bases: TGCACCAGCAGCCGGAGGGCAGTGACTTTTGGAAACACCATATATTTT. The V call is TRBV1, the J call TRBJ1-3. TRBV1 is marked as a pseudogene. The CDR3 contains 16 residues.

This clone was seen a handful of times. V is TRBV3-1 (or the pseudogene TRBV3-2) and J is TRBJ2-5, with 8 bases that match TRBD1. The CDR3 is 15 amino acids. Per the germline V gene, CDR1 is LGHDT and CDR2 is YNNKEL (reference sequence). Trimming cost V 5 bases and J 5 bases; bases outside gene matches: 10. The CDR3 region has the DNA TGTGCCAGCAGCTATCGACAGGGGAATTTGGAGACCCAGTACTTC. Translated: CASSYRQGNLETQYF.

The chain joins TRBV5-1 to TRBJ2-2; 11 bases align to TRBD2. The V gene's germline CDR1 is SGHRS and CDR2 YFSETQ. V shed 3 bases, J shed 3 bases, and the junction held 7 bases outside the gene matches. There are 17 residues in the CDR3. CDR3 DNA: TGCGCCAGCAGCTGGTCTAGCGGGAGGATGGACACCGGGGAGCTGTTTTTT. Translating it yields CASSWSSGRMDTGELFF.

This clone has just a few counts. The rearrangement uses TRBV12-3 or TRBV12-4 and TRBJ2-7, with a weak D call TRBD1 (6 bases). This CDR3 region has 13 residues. With 2 bases removed from V and 3 bases from J, the gap between germline ends came to 8 bases. CDR3 nucleotide sequence: TGTGCCAGCAGTTTATGGGGGCACTACGAGCAGTACTTC. It yields the protein CASSLWGHYEQYF.

V gene TRBV11-2 combines with J gene TRBJ2-5, with 10 nucleotides matching TRBD2. The CDR3 runs to 15 residues. Germline V CDR1 and CDR2: SGHAT, FQNNGV. V trimming: 5 bases; J trimming: 1 base; junction bases outside the gene matches: 4. Here the CDR3 DNA reads TGTGCCAGCAGCAGGACTAGCGGAGTCCAAGAGACCCAGTACTTC. It is translated as CASSRTSGVQETQYF.

V is TRBV2 and J is TRBJ1-6, with no clear D. Per the germline V gene, CDR1 is SNHLY and CDR2 is FYNNEI. Trimming stripped 4 bases from V and 10 bases from J, with 17 bases between. The CDR3 covers 15 residues. Here the CDR3 reads CASSVSGRTGSPLHF. CDR3 DNA: TGTGCCAGCAGTGTGTCTGGCAGGACGGGGTCACCCCTCCACTTT.

This clone appeared a single time. V is TRBV9 and J is TRBJ1-1, with 10 bases fitting TRBD1. The germline V gene encodes CDR1 SGDLS and CDR2 YYNGEE. The CDR3 loop spans 15 amino acids. V lost 0 bases and J lost 4; bases outside the gene matches: 3. As DNA, the CDR3 is TGTGCCAGCAGCGTAGGGACAGGGGGGGGCACTGAAGCTTTCTTT. Translated, it gives CASSVGTGGGTEAFF.

This chain joins TRBV19 and TRBJ2-3, with D possibly TRBD2 on 6 matching bases. Deletions cut 4 bases from V and 6 bases from J, with 11 bases between. The CDR3 length is 13 residues. CDR1 is LNHDA and CDR2 is SQIVND in the germline V gene (reference sequence). The CDR3 region has the DNA TGTGCCAGTAGTAGTACACGGGGGGATACGCAGTATTTT. Translating it yields CASSSTRGDTQYF.

V usage is TRBV7-8 and J usage is TRBJ1-5; 9 positions agree with TRBD1. Per the germline V gene, CDR1 is SGHVS and CDR2 is FQNEAQ. This CDR3 has 14 residues. With V trimmed by 5 bases and J by 6 bases, 5 bases remained unmatched. For the CDR3, the DNA is TGTGCCAGCAGCAGAGGGACAGGGACTCAGCCCCAGCATTTT. It specifies CASSRGTGTQPQHF. Complete variable domain (other parts from reference TRBV7-8 and TRBJ1-5): GAGVSQSPRYKVAKRGQDVALRCDPISGHVSLFWYQQALGQGPEFLTYFQNEAQLDKSGLPSDRFFAERPEGSVSTLKIQRTQQEDSAVYLCASSRGTGTQPQHFGDGTRLSIL.

In this sample, this clone turned up a few times. The chain combines TRBV3-1 (or the pseudogene TRBV3-2) with TRBJ1-2; D not certain. V shed 3 bases and J shed 6 bases, with 14 bases lying between them. Germline V gene lookup returns CDR1 LGHDT and CDR2 YNNKEL (reference sequence). The CDR3 totals 14 residues. CDR3 coding DNA: TGTGCCAGCAGCCATTCCATCGGGCGGGATGGCTACACCTTC. Amino acid sequence: CASSHSIGRDGYTF.

The genes are TRBV10-3 and TRBJ2-1, with D perhaps matching TRBD2 (6 bases). The CDR3 length is 13 residues. V was clipped by 10 bases and J by 9 bases, with 19 bases between them. In germline, CDR1 is ENHRY, CDR2 SYGVKD. The CDR3 DNA follows: TGTGCCACCAACGGCGGGGATAGGGGTGAGCAGTTCTTC. Encoded protein: CATNGGDRGEQFF.